This entry concerns a single TCR beta chain. The antigen remains undetermined. Germline V gene lookup returns CDR1 LNHDA and CDR2 SQIVND (reference sequence). Deletions cut 7 bases from V and 3 bases from J, with 12 bases between. The CDR3 spans 13 residues. No infections or other immune events were documented during collection. This entry comes from a study of identifying expanded T cells in peripheral blood. General study points: About 1.3 clones differed between technical replicates, versus 16.4 and 19 over time. Across healthy donors, higher total template counts meant significantly greater roughly two-week count variance.

Data came from immunoSEQ multiplex PCR; TCRdb stores just in-frame clones and leaves some out. The repertoire consists of tens of thousands of clones, with roughly 91% occurring once and the leading ten covering roughly 19%. Sequencing input: blood. The genes are TRBV19 and TRBJ1-1, with D possibly matching TRBD1 (5 bases). This TCR was sampled from a person aged 18 to 70 in good health. The CDR3 bases are TGTGCCAGTAACCGGGACGGGTACACTGAAGCTTTCTTT. Translated: CASNRDGYTEAFF.